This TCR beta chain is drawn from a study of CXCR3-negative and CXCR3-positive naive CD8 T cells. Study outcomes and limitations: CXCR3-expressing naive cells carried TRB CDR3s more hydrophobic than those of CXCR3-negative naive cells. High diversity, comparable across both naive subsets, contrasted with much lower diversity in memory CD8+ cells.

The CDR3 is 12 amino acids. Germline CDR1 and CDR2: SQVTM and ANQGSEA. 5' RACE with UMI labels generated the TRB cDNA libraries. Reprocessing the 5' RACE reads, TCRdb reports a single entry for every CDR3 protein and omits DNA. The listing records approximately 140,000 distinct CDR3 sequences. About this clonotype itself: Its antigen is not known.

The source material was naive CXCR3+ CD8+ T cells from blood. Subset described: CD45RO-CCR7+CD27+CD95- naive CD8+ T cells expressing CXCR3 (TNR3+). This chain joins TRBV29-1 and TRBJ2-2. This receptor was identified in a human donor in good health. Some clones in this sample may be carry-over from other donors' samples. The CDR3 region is CSARQNTGELFF.